Listed here is a single T cell receptor beta chain. What it recognizes is unknown. This sample is drawn from a study of cytomegalovirus exposure and HLA in healthy donors. About the research overall: An earlier analysis identified 100 million to 130 million unique TCR beta sequences in 150 million to 200 million T cells.

Study-wide results and caveats: For most subjects, TCR beta sequences were reported to predict HLA-A and HLA-B alleles with accuracy. Analyzed later, association rates of TCRs varied across HLA loci, with DRB1 most and HLA-C fewest.

13 Jbeta primers and 60 Vbeta primers were used for the PCR. The data were produced by immunoSEQ multiplex PCR, yet TCRdb's version contains in-frame clones alone and is incomplete. Here the sample spans some 150,000 clones, 79% being singletons. The germline gives CDR1 MGHDK, CDR2 SYGVNS. Trimming removed 6 bases from V and 6 bases from J; junction bases left unmatched: 5. The CDR3 length is 13 residues. Though probably carrying unrecorded immune exposures, donors were nominally healthy at sampling. Specimen: PBMCs. V usage is TRBV25-1 and J usage is TRBJ1-2; 9 bases fit TRBD1. The sequence was obtained from a woman aged 50 to 60 in good health and CMV-seronegative. CDR3: CASRGQGFDGYTF. In nucleotides, the CDR3 is TGTGCCAGCAGGGGACAGGGCTTCGATGGCTACACCTTC.